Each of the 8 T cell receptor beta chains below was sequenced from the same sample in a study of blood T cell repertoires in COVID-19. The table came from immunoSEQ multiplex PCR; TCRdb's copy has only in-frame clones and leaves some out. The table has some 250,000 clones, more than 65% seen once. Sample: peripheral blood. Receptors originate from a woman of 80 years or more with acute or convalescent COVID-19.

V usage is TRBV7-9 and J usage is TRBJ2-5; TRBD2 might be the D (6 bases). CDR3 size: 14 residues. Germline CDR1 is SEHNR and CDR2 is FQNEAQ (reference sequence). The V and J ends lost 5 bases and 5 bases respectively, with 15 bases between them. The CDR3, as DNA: TGTGCCAGCAGCCACAACCCTGGGGGGGAGACCCAGTACTTC. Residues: CASSHNPGGETQYF.

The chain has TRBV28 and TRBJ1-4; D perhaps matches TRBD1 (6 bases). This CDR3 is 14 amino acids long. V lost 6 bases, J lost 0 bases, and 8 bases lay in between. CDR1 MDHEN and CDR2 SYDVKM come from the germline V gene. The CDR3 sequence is CASSGQPTNEKLFF. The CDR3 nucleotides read TGTGCCAGCAGCGGACAGCCAACTAATGAAAAACTGTTTTTT.

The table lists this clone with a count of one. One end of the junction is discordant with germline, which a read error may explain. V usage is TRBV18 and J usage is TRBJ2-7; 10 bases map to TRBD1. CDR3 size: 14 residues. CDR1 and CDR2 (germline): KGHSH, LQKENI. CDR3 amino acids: CASSRTGGLYKQYF. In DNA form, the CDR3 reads TGTGCCAGCTCCCGGACAGGGGGTCTCTACAAGCAGTACTTC.

The CDR3 here is CASSPAGPFGELFF. The CDR3 DNA is TGCGCCAGCAGCCCGGCGGGGCCGTTTGGGGAGCTGTTTTTT. The V and J genes are TRBV5-1 and TRBJ2-2, with TRBD2 as a possible D gene (6 bases). Per germline, CDR1 SGHRS and CDR2 YFSETQ. The CDR3 is 14 amino acids. Deletions cut 4 bases from V and 8 bases from J, with 15 bases between.

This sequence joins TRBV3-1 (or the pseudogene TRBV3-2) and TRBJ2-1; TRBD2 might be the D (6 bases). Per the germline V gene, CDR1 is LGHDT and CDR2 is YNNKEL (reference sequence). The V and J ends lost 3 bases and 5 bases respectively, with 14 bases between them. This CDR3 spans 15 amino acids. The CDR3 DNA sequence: TGTGCCAGCAGCCAGTTTAGCGGCCAAAACAATGAGCAGTTCTTC. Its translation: CASSQFSGQNNEQFF.

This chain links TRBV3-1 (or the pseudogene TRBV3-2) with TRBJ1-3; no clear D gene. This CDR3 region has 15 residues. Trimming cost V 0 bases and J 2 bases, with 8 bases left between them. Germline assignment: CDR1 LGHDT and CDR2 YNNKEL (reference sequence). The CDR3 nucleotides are TGTGCCAGCAGCCAAGATTTGTCGGCTGGAAACACCATATATTTT. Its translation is CASSQDLSAGNTIYF.

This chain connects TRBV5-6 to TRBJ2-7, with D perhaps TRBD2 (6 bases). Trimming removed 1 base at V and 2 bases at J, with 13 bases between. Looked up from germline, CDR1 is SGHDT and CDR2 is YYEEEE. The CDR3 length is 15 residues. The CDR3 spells CASSLIASATYEQYF. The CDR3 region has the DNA TGTGCCAGCAGCTTGATAGCTAGCGCAACCTACGAGCAGTACTTC.

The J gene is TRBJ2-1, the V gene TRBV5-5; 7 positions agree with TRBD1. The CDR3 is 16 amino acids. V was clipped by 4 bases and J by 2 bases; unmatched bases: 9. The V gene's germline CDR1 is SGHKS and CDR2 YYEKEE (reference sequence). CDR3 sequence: CASSPSGTDTYNEQFF. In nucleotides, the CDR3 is TGTGCCAGCAGCCCGTCCGGGACAGATACCTACAATGAGCAGTTCTTC.